This TCR beta chain was recorded in a study of Graves' ophthalmopathy and Graves' hyperthyroidism. Overall study context: At initial diagnosis, peripheral blood was obtained, and this preceded any treatment. Study-wide findings and caveats: Separation of ophthalmopathy from stable hyperthyroidism was achieved by a 13-signature model, at approximately 87% sensitivity and under 82% specificity.

Pregnancy or lactation, uncontrolled infections and other autoimmune diseases were grounds for excluding patients. The diagnosis was founded upon clinical symptoms, serum thyroxine, TRAb, thyroid ultrasound and orbital computed tomography. This clonotype was detected a few times. The antigen remains undetermined. Transcripts of RNA were the source for amplifying TCR beta CDR3 regions. RT-PCR with HTBI primers came first, then second-round multiplex PCR. A single record per CDR3 protein comes from TCRdb applying MiXCR to the multiplex PCR reads. The data hold roughly 700,000 distinct CDR3 sequences, with 40% observed a single time. With 3 bases removed from V and 4 bases from J, the gap between germline ends came to 15 bases. This CDR3 comprises 15 residues. CDR1 MDHEN and CDR2 SYDVKM come from the germline V gene.

The sequence derives from an adult man with Graves' ophthalmopathy. The sequencing input was peripheral blood. The chain recombines TRBV28 with TRBJ1-2; the D is unclear. CDR3 nucleotide sequence: TGTGCCAGCAGTTTGCTCCAACAGCAGCGCTATGGCTACACCTTC. It codes for CASSLLQQQRYGYTF.